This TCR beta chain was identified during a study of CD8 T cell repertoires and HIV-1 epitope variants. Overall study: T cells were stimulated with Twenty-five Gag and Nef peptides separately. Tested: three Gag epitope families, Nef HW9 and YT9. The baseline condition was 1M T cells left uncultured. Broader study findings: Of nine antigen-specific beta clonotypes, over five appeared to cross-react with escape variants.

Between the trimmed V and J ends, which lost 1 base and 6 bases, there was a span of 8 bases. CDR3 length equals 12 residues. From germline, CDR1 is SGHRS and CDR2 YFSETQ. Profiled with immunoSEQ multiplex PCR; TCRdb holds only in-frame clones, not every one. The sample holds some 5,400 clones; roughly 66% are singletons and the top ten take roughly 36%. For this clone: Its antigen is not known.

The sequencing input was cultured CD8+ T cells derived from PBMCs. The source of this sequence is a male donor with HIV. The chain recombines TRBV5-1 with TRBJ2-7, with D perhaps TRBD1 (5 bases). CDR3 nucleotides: TGCGCCAGCAGCTTGCCAGGGTCCGAGCAGTACTTC. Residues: CASSLPGSEQYF.